This section outlines one T cell receptor beta chain sequence together with its context. This clone is a singleton in its sample. It has no known antigen specificity. No base-level quality is on record; no much larger clone is a single base apart. The data originate from a study of control samples from healthy donors and cancer patients (dated by TCRdb to the early 2020s). Receptor amplification or capture employed the immunoSEQ multiplex PCR assay. This is the immuneACCESS table as TCRdb keeps it, with only in-frame sequences that have V and J called. A part of the clones is gone; compared with another copy, unresolved V genes explain less than half, and the rest is unexplained. Across this sample there are around 30,000 clones, with around 83% seen only once. The ten largest clones capture about 1.6% of the sample. CDR1 and CDR2 (LGHDT, YNNKEL) derive from the germline V gene (reference sequence). V loses 5 bases, J loses 2 bases, and the germline ends lie 12 bases apart. The CDR3 has 14 amino acids, counting the end cysteine and phenylalanine. CDR3 DNA only is kept here, 42 bases in frame from base 1.

The chain links TRBV3-1 (or the pseudogene TRBV3-2) with TRBJ1-2; a weak D assignment points to TRBD1 (5 bases agree). The sequenced material came from PBMCs. The origin of this receptor is a woman aged 40 to 49 with lung cancer. The CDR3 reads CASSWGGRNYGYTF. Here is the DNA: TGTGCCAGCAGCTGGGGGGGGAGGAACTATGGCTACACCTTC.